This entry lists 9 T cell receptor beta chains sequenced from one sample in a study of monozygotic twins with inflammatory bowel disease. From the 5' RACE reads, TCRdb lists one entry per CDR3 protein and no DNA. The sample table includes roughly 140,000 distinct CDR3 sequences. The sequenced sample consisted of blood. These receptors were taken from a human donor with ulcerative colitis or Crohn's disease, or a healthy co-twin of an affected twin (not recorded which).

J is TRBJ2-3 and V is TRBV7-2; the D gene TCRdb calls, TRBD1, cannot be checked with no DNA. This CDR3 has 13 residues. Germline loops: CDR1 SGHTA, CDR2 FQGNSA. The CDR3: CASSGQTTDTQYF.

The CDR3 reads CASSQDGGTNEKLFF. The V gene is TRBV4-3, the J gene TRBJ1-4; the TCRdb D gene call, TRBD1, has no DNA to confirm it. This CDR3 spans 15 amino acids. From germline, CDR1 is LGHNA and CDR2 YSLEER.

The CDR3 is CASSYIRASGANVLTF. The J gene is TRBJ2-6, the V gene TRBV6-5. The CDR3 has 16 residues. CDR1 is MNHEY and CDR2 is SVGAGI in the germline V gene.

The chain carries TRBV6-2 or TRBV6-3 and TRBJ2-1; TCRdb outputs TRBD2, but without DNA this stays unchecked. The CDR3 loop spans 22 amino acids. Germline V gene sequence: CDR1 MNHEY, CDR2 SVGEGT. The CDR3 sequence: CASSYSNTRGRGALPTSNEQFF.

This chain uses TRBV15 with TRBJ2-2; the D call of TRBD2 rests on TCRdb alone, since no DNA is present to check it. This CDR3 has 17 residues. Germline CDR1 LNHNV, CDR2 YYDKDF (reference sequence). CDR3 in amino acids: CATSRDVGRGGAGELFF.

The chain uses TRBV12-3 or TRBV12-4 and TRBJ2-1; absent DNA, TCRdb's TRBD1 call cannot be checked. This CDR3 comprises 15 residues. The CDR3 sequence is CASSPSGGSNNEQFF.

The chain carries TRBV20-1 and TRBJ2-3; the D gene TCRdb calls, TRBD2, cannot be checked with no DNA. CDR3 length equals 16 residues. Germline V gives CDR1 DFQATT, CDR2 SNEGSKA (reference sequence). The CDR3 is CSATDLAGGLTDTQYF.

The rearrangement joins TRBV5-1 to TRBJ2-3; TCRdb outputs TRBD1, but without DNA this stays unchecked. This CDR3 contains 15 residues. Germline CDR1 SGHRS, CDR2 YFSETQ. CDR3 region: CASSFAGGPVDTQYF. The full variable domain, completed using reference TRBV5-1 and TRBJ2-3, is KAGVTQTPRYLIKTRGQQVTLSCSPISGHRSVSWYQQTPGQGLQFLFEYFSETQRNKGNFPGRFSGRQFSNSRSEMNVSTLELGDSALYLCASSFAGGPVDTQYFGPGTRLTVL.

The V call is TRBV19, the J call TRBJ2-2; the TCRdb call, TRBD1, lacks DNA for checking. The V gene's germline CDR1 is LNHDA and CDR2 SQIVND (reference sequence). The length of the CDR3 is 17 residues. The CDR3 here is CASSIFQQTGNTGELFF.